This T cell receptor (beta chain) was recorded in a study of shared clonotypes between healthy human individuals. TCRdb's copy holds only in-frame clones and misses some; the assay was immunoSEQ multiplex PCR. This sample carries nearly 1,000,000 clones, 76% of them seen once, and the ten largest clones take approximately 1.5%. This clone was seen once. The healthy adult donors were HIV-negative and reported no recent acute infections or vaccinations. Germline CDR1 and CDR2: LNHDA and SQIVND (reference sequence). Between the trimmed V and J ends, which lost 5 bases and 1 base, there was a span of 17 bases. There are 16 residues in the CDR3.

The TCR originated in a young man in good health. This chain connects TRBV19 to TRBJ1-2, with D possibly TRBD1 on 6 matching bases. Source material: memory CD4+ T cells sorted from blood. Subset meaning: CD45RA-negative fraction. The CDR3 region has the DNA TGTGCCAGTAGTGGGAGAGGGGGTTCTTTTAACTATGGCTACACCTTC. Translated: CASSGRGGSFNYGYTF.